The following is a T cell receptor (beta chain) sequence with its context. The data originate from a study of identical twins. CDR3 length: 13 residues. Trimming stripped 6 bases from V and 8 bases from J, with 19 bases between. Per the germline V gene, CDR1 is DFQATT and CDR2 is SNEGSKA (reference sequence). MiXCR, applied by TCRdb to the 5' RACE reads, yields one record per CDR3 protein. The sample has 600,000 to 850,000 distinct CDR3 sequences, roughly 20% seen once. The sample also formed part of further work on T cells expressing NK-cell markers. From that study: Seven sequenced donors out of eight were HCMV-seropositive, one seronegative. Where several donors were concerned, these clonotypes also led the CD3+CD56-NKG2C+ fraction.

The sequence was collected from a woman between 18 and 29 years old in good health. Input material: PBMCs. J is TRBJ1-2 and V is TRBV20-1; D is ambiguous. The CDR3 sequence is CSARQGWAGGYTF. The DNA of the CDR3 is TGCAGTGCCCGACAAGGTTGGGCCGGGGGCTACACCTTC.